Listed here are 29 T cell receptor beta chains from one sample, sequenced in a study of T cells expressing NK-cell markers. After re-calling the 5' RACE reads, TCRdb lists one entry per CDR3 protein, DNA absent. This sample contains about 300,000 distinct CDR3 sequences. Sequenced input: blood T cells: a sorted CD56 or NKG2C T cell subset, CD4+ or CD8+ T cells, or bulk PBMC T cells (not recorded which). Receptors originate from a woman between 18 and 70 years old in good health.

The chain uses TRBV4-2 and TRBJ2-3; TCRdb selects TRBD1, and the lack of DNA leaves this call unchecked. Germline V CDR1 and CDR2: LGHNA, YNFKEQ. This CDR3 spans 15 amino acids. The CDR3 here is CASSQTADGGDTQYF.

The chain recombines TRBV4-2 with TRBJ2-5; there is no DNA to check the TCRdb D call of TRBD2. Germline lookup yields CDR1 LGHNA and CDR2 YNFKEQ. The CDR3 loop spans 17 amino acids. This chain's CDR3 is CASSQGTSGGDQETQYF.

The J gene is TRBJ1-5, the V gene TRBV7-8. CDR1 and CDR2 (germline): SGHVS, FQNEAQ. This CDR3 is built from 13 residues. CDR3 amino acids: CASSRGRNQPQHF.

The chain combines TRBV6-1 with TRBJ1-6; TCRdb outputs TRBD1, but without DNA this stays unchecked. The CDR3 is 17 amino acids. Germline V gene data show CDR1 as MNHNS and CDR2 as SASEGT. The CDR3 spells CASSPGTGELRNSPLHF.

The chain joins TRBV14 to TRBJ2-5; the D gene TCRdb calls, TRBD2, cannot be checked with no DNA. The CDR3 consists of 14 residues. The germline gives CDR1 SGHDN, CDR2 FVKESK. The CDR3 is CASSPQRTQETQYF.

The J gene is TRBJ2-5, the V gene TRBV20-1; TCRdb's D gene call, TRBD2, goes unchecked for lack of DNA. This CDR3 has 15 residues. Germline-derived CDR1 and CDR2 are DFQATT and SNEGSKA (reference sequence). The CDR3 region is CSATGTPSYQETQYF.

The chain has TRBV7-9 and TRBJ2-5; TCRdb selects TRBD1, and the lack of DNA leaves this call unchecked. The germline gives CDR1 SEHNR, CDR2 FQNEAQ (reference sequence). This CDR3 comprises 15 residues. CDR3 loop: CASSLGRARGETQYF.

This sequence joins TRBV12-3 or TRBV12-4 and TRBJ1-2; lacking DNA, the TRBD1 call made by TCRdb goes unchecked. The length of the CDR3 is 14 residues. CDR3 in amino acids: CASRRGQGGYGYTF.

The chain uses TRBV20-1 and TRBJ2-1. Germline loops: CDR1 DFQATT, CDR2 SNEGSKA (reference sequence). CDR3 length equals 14 residues. CDR3 sequence: CSARVGTSYNEQFF.

This sequence joins TRBV27 and TRBJ2-3; TCRdb picks TRBD2, but there is no DNA to check that call. The CDR3 extends over 18 amino acids. The germline V gene encodes CDR1 MNHEY and CDR2 SMNVEV (reference sequence). The CDR3 loop reads CASSLTPRLAGGANTQYF.

The gene calls are TRBV29-1 and TRBJ2-6; TCRdb calls TRBD2, which cannot be checked without DNA. The CDR3 spans 17 residues. Per the germline V gene, CDR1 is SQVTM and CDR2 is ANQGSEA. The CDR3 sequence is CSAGGEDYLSGANVLTF.

The chain has TRBV10-3 and TRBJ2-7; TCRdb reports TRBD2, a call that lacks DNA to check it against. The germline V gene has CDR1 ENHRY and CDR2 SYGVKD. CDR3 length equals 12 residues. The CDR3 region is CAISERRWEQYF.

CDR3 protein: CAISGRQAEKLFF. This chain uses TRBV10-3 with TRBJ1-4. CDR1 is ENHRY and CDR2 is SYGVKD in the germline V gene. The CDR3 extends over 13 amino acids.

The gene calls are TRBV6-2 or TRBV6-3 and TRBJ2-3. CDR1 is MNHEY, CDR2 SVGEGT, per germline. The CDR3 contains 16 residues. The CDR3 here is CASSYGQAVSTDTQYF.

The rearrangement joins TRBV18 to TRBJ2-2. This CDR3 has 14 residues. Germline V lookup: CDR1 KGHSH, CDR2 LQKENI. The CDR3 protein is CASSPERNTGELFF.

The V gene is TRBV20-1, the J gene TRBJ2-3. The CDR3 covers 13 residues. CDR1 and CDR2 (germline): DFQATT, SNEGSKA (reference sequence). The CDR3 loop reads CSVRGWGPDTQYF.

The rearrangement uses TRBV2 and TRBJ1-4; no DNA is available, so the TRBD1 call from TCRdb remains unchecked. The germline V gene encodes CDR1 SNHLY and CDR2 FYNNEI. The CDR3 totals 13 residues. CDR3 loop: CASGSLGAEKLFF.

The J gene is TRBJ2-2, the V gene TRBV6-2 or TRBV6-3. CDR3 size: 13 residues. CDR1 and CDR2 from the germline V gene are MNHEY and SVGEGT. CDR3 residues: CASSYVNTGELFF.

The chain is built from TRBV12-2 and TRBJ1-2. TRBV12-2 is deemed a pseudogene. This CDR3 has 13 amino acids. CDR3 region: CASRLETHYGYTF.

The chain recombines TRBV7-9 with TRBJ2-1; the TRBD2 assignment by TCRdb is unverifiable without DNA. The CDR3 consists of 16 residues. The germline gives CDR1 SEHNR, CDR2 FQNEAQ (reference sequence). The CDR3 region is CASSPDGSGRTNEQFF.

The chain recombines TRBV12-3 or TRBV12-4 with TRBJ2-5; with no DNA, the TCRdb D assignment of TRBD2 cannot be verified. This CDR3 comprises 13 residues. CDR3 protein: CASTPARAETQYF.

The rearrangement joins TRBV25-1 to TRBJ2-2; TCRdb proposes TRBD1, but this gene call is untestable without DNA. From germline, CDR1 is MGHDK and CDR2 SYGVNS. The CDR3 consists of 16 residues. The CDR3 loop is CASSPTGGGFTGELFF.

The gene calls are TRBV12-3 or TRBV12-4 and TRBJ1-1; TCRdb proposes TRBD1, but this gene call is untestable without DNA. CDR3 length: 14 residues. CDR3 residues: CASTSGDGYTEAFF.

This rearrangement joins TRBV29-1 to TRBJ2-3. This CDR3 is 12 amino acids long. Looked up from germline, CDR1 is SQVTM and CDR2 is ANQGSEA. The CDR3 sequence is CSVEVSTDTQYF.

Here the CDR3 reads CSARDLRGPQETQYF. V and J are TRBV20-1 and TRBJ2-5; lacking DNA, the TRBD1 call made by TCRdb goes unchecked. The V gene's germline CDR1 is DFQATT and CDR2 SNEGSKA (reference sequence). The CDR3 totals 15 residues.

The chain couples TRBV4-2 to TRBJ2-5; TCRdb outputs TRBD1, but without DNA this stays unchecked. Per germline, CDR1 LGHNA and CDR2 YNFKEQ. The CDR3 runs to 15 residues. The CDR3 is CASSQPGQGQETQYF.

The V and J genes are TRBV6-5 and TRBJ1-1. Germline loops: CDR1 MNHEY, CDR2 SVGAGI. The CDR3 extends over 13 amino acids. This chain's CDR3 is CASSYTRGTEAFF.

This chain connects TRBV10-1 to TRBJ2-3. The CDR3 is 14 residues long. Germline CDR1 is WNHNN and CDR2 is SYGVQD (reference sequence). The CDR3 sequence: CASSESKPTDTQYF.

The chain has TRBV5-6 and TRBJ1-2; TCRdb selects TRBD1, and the lack of DNA leaves this call unchecked. CDR1 and CDR2 from the germline V gene are SGHDT and YYEEEE. This CDR3 spans 14 amino acids. The CDR3 sequence is CASSPRGGGYGYTF. Variable domain in full (rest from reference TRBV5-6 and TRBJ1-2): DAGVTQSPTHLIKTRGQQVTLRCSPKSGHDTVSWYQQALGQGPQFIFQYYEEEERQRGNFPDRFSGHQFPNYSSELNVNALLLGDSALYLCASSPRGGGYGYTFGSGTRLTVV.